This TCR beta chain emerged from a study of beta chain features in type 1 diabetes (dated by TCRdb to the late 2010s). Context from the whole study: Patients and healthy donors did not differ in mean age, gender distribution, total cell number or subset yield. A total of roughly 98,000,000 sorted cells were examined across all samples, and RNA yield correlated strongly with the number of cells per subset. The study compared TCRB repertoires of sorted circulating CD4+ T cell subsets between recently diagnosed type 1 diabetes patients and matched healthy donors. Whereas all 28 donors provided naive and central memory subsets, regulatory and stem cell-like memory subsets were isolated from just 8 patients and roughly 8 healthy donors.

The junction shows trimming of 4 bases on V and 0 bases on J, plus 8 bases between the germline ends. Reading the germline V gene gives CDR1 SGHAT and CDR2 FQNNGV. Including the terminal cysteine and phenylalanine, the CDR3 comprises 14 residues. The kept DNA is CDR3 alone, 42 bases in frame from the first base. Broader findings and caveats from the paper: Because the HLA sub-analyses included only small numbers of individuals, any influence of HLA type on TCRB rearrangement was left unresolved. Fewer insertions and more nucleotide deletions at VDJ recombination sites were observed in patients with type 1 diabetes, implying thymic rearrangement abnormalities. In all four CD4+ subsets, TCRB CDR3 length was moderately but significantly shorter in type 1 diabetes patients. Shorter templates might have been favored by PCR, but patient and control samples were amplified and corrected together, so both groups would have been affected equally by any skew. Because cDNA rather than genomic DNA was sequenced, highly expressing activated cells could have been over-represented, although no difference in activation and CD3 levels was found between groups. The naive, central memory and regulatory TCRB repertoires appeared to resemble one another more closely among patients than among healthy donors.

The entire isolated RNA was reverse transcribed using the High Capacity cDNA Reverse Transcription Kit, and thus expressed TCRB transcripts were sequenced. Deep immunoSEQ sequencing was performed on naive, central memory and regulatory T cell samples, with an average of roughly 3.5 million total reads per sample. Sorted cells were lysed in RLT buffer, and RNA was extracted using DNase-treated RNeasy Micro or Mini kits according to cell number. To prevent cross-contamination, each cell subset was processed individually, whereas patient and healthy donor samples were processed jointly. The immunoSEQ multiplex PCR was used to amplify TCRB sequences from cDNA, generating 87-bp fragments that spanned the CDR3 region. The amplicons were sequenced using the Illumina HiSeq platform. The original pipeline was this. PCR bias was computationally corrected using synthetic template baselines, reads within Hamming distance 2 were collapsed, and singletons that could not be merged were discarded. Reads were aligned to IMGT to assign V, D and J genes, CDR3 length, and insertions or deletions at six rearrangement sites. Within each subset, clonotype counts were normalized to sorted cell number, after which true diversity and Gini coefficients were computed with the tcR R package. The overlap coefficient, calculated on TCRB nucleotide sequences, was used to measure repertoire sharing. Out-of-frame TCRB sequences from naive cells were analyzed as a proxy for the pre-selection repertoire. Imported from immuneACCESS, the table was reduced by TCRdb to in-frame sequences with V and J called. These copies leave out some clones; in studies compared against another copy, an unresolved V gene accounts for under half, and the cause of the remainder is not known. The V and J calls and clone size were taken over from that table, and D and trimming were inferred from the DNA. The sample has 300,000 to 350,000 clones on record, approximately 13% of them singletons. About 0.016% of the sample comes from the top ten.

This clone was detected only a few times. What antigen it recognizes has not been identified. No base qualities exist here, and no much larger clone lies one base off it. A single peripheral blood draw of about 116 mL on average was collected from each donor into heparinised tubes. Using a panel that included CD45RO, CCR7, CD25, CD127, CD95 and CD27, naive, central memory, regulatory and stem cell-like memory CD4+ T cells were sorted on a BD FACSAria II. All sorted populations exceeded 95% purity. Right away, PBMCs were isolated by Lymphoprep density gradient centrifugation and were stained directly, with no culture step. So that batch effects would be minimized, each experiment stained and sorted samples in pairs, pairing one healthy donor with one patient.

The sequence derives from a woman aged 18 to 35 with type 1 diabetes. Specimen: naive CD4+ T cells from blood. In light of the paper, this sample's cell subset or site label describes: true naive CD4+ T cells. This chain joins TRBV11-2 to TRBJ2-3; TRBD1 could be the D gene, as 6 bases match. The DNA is TGTGCCAGCAGCTCCGGGACAAGCACAGATACGCAGTATTTT. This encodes CASSSGTSTDTQYF.